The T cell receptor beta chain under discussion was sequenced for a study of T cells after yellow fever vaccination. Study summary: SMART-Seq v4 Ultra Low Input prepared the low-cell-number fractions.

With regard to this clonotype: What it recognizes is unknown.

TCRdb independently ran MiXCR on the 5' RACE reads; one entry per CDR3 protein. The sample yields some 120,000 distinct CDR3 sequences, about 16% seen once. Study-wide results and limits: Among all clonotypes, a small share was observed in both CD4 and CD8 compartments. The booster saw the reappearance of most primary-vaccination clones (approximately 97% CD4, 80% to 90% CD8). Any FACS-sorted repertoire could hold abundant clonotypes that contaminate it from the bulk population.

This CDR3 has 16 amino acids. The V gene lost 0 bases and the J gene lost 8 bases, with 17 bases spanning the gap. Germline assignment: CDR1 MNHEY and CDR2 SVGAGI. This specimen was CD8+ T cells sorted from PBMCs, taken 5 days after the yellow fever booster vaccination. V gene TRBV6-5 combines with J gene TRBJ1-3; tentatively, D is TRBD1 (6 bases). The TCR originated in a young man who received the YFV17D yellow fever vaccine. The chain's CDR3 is CASSYSEPGAGDTIYF. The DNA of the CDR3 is TGTGCCAGCAGTTACTCGGAGCCGGGGGCCGGGGACACCATATATTTT.